Here is one TCR beta chain with its context. The CDR3 has 16 residues. V trimming: 4 bases; J trimming: 1 base; junction bases outside the gene matches: 3. Germline V CDR1 and CDR2: KGHDR, SFDVKD. This sample is part of a study of blood T cells in healthy people across ages. It was with a sample-barcoded 5' primer and a J-beta primer mix that a second PCR of about 6 to 12 cycles was run. TCRdb processed the 5' RACE reads anew with MiXCR; each CDR3 protein has one entry. The data contain about 1 million distinct CDR3 sequences, under 45% of them singletons. The source of this sequence is an older woman in good health. The sample comprised blood. The chain combines TRBV24-1 with TRBJ2-3; 11 bases are shared with TRBD2. CDR3 in amino acids: CATSDTTSGGTDTQYF. As DNA, the CDR3 is TGTGCCACCAGTGACACGACTAGCGGGGGCACAGATACGCAGTATTTT.